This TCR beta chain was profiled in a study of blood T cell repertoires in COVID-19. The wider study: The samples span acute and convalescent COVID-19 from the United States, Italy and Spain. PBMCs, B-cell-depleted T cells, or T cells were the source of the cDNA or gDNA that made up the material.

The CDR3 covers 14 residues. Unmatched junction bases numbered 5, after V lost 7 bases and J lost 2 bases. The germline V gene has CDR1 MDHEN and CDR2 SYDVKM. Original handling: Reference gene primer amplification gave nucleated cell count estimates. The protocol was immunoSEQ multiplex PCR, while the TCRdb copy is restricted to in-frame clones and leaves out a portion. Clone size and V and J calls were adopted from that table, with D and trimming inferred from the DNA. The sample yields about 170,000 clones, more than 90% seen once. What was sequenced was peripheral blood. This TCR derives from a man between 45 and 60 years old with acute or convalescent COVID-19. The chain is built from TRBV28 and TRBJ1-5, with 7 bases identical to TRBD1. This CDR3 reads CASKSGTGNQPQHF. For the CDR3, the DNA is TGTGCCAGCAAATCCGGGACAGGCAATCAGCCCCAGCATTTT.